This paragraph reports one TCR beta chain. The V and J ends lost 5 bases and 4 bases respectively, with 17 bases between them. Looked up from germline, CDR1 is LNHDA and CDR2 is SQIVND (reference sequence). The CDR3 consists of 15 residues. This sample is part of a study of blood T cell repertoires in COVID-19. Some clones are missing from TCRdb's copy, which holds only in-frame ones; the method was immunoSEQ multiplex PCR. The data contain about 170,000 clones, under 90% of them singletons. Sequencing was carried out using peripheral blood. The sequence came from a woman aged 80 or older with active or convalescent COVID-19. V and J are TRBV19 and TRBJ1-1, with no clear D. CDR3 nucleotide sequence: TGTGCCAGTAGTGCTATGTATCCTTCGTCCACTGAAGCTTTCTTT. As protein: CASSAMYPSSTEAFF. Full variable domain (outside the CDR3, taken from reference TRBV19 and TRBJ1-1): DGGITQSPKYLFRKEGQNVTLSCEQNLNHDAMYWYRQDPGQGLRLIYYSQIVNDFQKGDIAEGYSVSREKKESFPLTVTSAQKNPTAFYLCASSAMYPSSTEAFFGQGTRLTVV.